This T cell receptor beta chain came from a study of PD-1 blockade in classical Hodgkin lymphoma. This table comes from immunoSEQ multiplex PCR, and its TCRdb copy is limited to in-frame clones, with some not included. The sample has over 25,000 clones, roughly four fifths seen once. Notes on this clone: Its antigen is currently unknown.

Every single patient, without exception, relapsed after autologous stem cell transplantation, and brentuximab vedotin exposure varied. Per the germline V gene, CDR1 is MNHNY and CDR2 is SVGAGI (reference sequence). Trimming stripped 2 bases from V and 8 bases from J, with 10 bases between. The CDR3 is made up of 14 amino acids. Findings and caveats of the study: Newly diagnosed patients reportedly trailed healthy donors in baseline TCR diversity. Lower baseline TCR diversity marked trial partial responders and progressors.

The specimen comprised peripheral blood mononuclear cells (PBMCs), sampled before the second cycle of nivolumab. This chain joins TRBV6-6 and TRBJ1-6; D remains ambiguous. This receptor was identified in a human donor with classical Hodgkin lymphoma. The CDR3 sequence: CASSYRVVDSPLHF. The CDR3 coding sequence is TGTGCCAGCAGTTACAGGGTAGTTGATTCACCCCTCCACTTT.